The table lists the clone carrying this T cell receptor beta chain with a few counts. Antigen unknown. Genomic DNA templated the TCR beta VDJ and CDR3 profiling. TCRdb used MiXCR to reprocess the reads, holding one entry per CDR3 protein. Of roughly 98,000 distinct CDR3 sequences listed, around 68% are singletons. The V gene end was trimmed by 10 bases and the J gene end by 0 bases; junction bases not matched to a gene: 4. CDR3 length: 14 amino acids. Germline V gene data show CDR1 as KGHDR and CDR2 as SFDVKD. CD8+CD57+ cell expansion, shown by flow cytometry, had occurred in the patients selected for sequencing. The record originates from a study of CD8+CD57+ T cells in acquired aplastic anemia. Whole-study findings and limits: Patients and controls shared 25 to 30 CD8+ CDR3 sequences, which appeared highly expressed in patients and within their immunodominant clones.

J is TRBJ1-1 and V is TRBV24-1, with 10 nucleotides matching TRBD1. The sequence was collected from a human donor with aplastic anemia. Material for sequencing was sorted CD4+, CD8+, or CD8+CD57+ T cells (not recorded which) from PBMCs. CDR3 residues: CATRDRGLNTEAFF. CDR3 nucleotide sequence: TGTGCCACTCGGGACAGGGGACTGAACACTGAAGCTTTCTTT.